This passage covers 8 T cell receptor beta chains from one sample sequenced in a study of technical replicates of blood from a handful of donors (dated by TCRdb to 2015 to 2018). The receptor library was made with the immunoSEQ multiplex PCR assay. Drawn from immuneACCESS, this table holds only the in-frame rearrangements with V and J called that TCRdb kept. Clones are partly lost; checked studies trace under half to an unresolved V gene and leave the rest unexplained. Present in this sample are 40,000 to 60,000 clones, around 90% of which were seen just once. The top ten constitute 3.5% to 4.5% of the sample. Sequencing was performed on PBMCs. The receptors were sampled from a human donor in good health. Some clones in this sample may be carry-over from other donors' samples.

V usage is TRBV19 and J usage is TRBJ1-6; TRBD1 is a possible D gene (5 bases). There are 14 residues in the CDR3. Germline lookup yields CDR1 LNHDA and CDR2 SQIVND (reference sequence). V lost 5 bases and J 7 bases, leaving 12 bases between the germline ends. In DNA, the CDR3 is TGTGCCAGTAGTCTACAGGACCCGAATTCACCCCTCCACTTT. It specifies CASSLQDPNSPLHF.

The chain has TRBV2 and TRBJ2-2; D possibly corresponds to TRBD1 (6 bases). V lost 4 bases, J lost 1 base, and 10 bases lay in between. The CDR3 is 15 residues long. The germline V gene has CDR1 SNHLY and CDR2 FYNNEI. This chain's CDR3 is CASSGGQGNTGELFF. The CDR3 nucleotides are TGTGCCAGCAGTGGGGGGCAGGGGAACACCGGGGAGCTGTTTTTT. The full variable domain, with the rest looked up from reference TRBV2 and TRBJ2-2, is EPEVTQTPSHQVTQMGQEVILRCVPISNHLYFYWYRQILGQKVEFLVSFYNNEISEKSEIFDDQFSVERPDGSNFTLKIRSTKLEDSAMYFCASSGGQGNTGELFFGEGSRLTVL.

The chain joins TRBV27 to TRBJ2-5; the D gene is possibly TRBD1 (6 bases). V was shortened by 6 bases and J by 5 bases, with 19 bases between the two germline ends. The CDR3 extends over 15 amino acids. Per germline, CDR1 MNHEY and CDR2 SMNVEV (reference sequence). In DNA, the CDR3 is TGTGCCAGCAGCACTAACAGGGAAATCAGTGAGACCCAGTACTTC. It is translated as CASSTNREISETQYF.

This clone was counted only a few times. This CDR3 is also generated by other DNA sequences in the sample. CDR3 region: CAWSVGGDTEAFF. The DNA of the CDR3 is TGTGCCTGGAGTGTAGGGGGGGACACTGAAGCTTTCTTT. The rearrangement joins TRBV30 to TRBJ1-1, with D maybe TRBD1 (6 bases). The V gene lost 0 bases and the J gene lost 3 bases, with 8 bases spanning the gap. This CDR3 contains 13 residues. Germline V gene lookup returns CDR1 GTSNPN and CDR2 SVGIG (reference sequence).

This clone was detected only once. V gene TRBV4-1 combines with J gene TRBJ2-4; 7 bases align to TRBD1. Trimming removed 2 bases from V and 0 bases from J; junction bases left unmatched: 1. This CDR3 has 15 residues. In germline, CDR1 is MGHRA, CDR2 YSYEKL. The CDR3, as DNA: TGCGCCAGCAGCCAAACAGGGGTAGCCAAAAACATTCAGTACTTC. Translated: CASSQTGVAKNIQYF.

The chain combines TRBV14 with TRBJ2-7; D is perhaps TRBD1 (5 bases). The CDR3 consists of 13 residues. The germline V gene encodes CDR1 SGHDN and CDR2 FVKESK. V was pared by 4 bases and J by 7 bases, with 14 bases between. The CDR3 DNA reads as TGTGCCAGCAGCCCCTCGGGCAACAGGGAGCAGTACTTC. It translates to CASSPSGNREQYF.

In its sample, this clone was seen a few times. The chain combines TRBV30 with TRBJ1-1, with TRBD1 identical over 8 bases. The CDR3 runs 12 residues. V lost 0 bases, J lost 9 bases, and 3 bases stayed unmatched. Germline CDR1 is GTSNPN and CDR2 is SVGIG (reference sequence). CDR3 protein: CAWSVPGGKAFF. DNA for the CDR3: TGTGCCTGGAGTGTACCAGGGGGCAAAGCTTTCTTT.

The chain links TRBV11-3 to TRBJ2-1; D might be TRBD1 (6 bases). The V end lost 1 base, the J end lost 3 bases, and 13 bases lay between the germline ends. Germline values: CDR1 SGHNT, CDR2 YENEEA. The CDR3 is 16 amino acids. DNA for the CDR3: TGTGCCAGCAGCTTAGGGCCCAGGGACAACTACAATGAGCAGTTCTTC. Protein: CASSLGPRDNYNEQFF.